The present T cell receptor beta chain was sequenced within a study of blood T cell repertoires in COVID-19. In the authors' methods: The authors estimated nucleated cell counts from reference gene primer amplification. Using immunoSEQ multiplex PCR, the repertoire was profiled, and TCRdb retains in-frame clones only, with some absent. V and J calls and clone size are copied from that table; D and trimming were computed from the DNA. The table includes around 130,000 clones, 87% detected once. Sequencing input: peripheral blood. This TCR came from a woman aged 55-70 years with acute or convalescent COVID-19.

CDR3 region: CASSEGLAYEQYF. The CDR3 nucleotides read TGCGCCAGCAGTGAGGGTTTAGCCTACGAGCAGTACTTC. The chain uses TRBV10-1 and TRBJ2-7; D not certain. Germline lookup yields CDR1 WNHNN and CDR2 SYGVQD (reference sequence). The length of the CDR3 is 13 residues. V shed 2 bases and J shed 2 bases, with 7 bases lying between them.